The T cell receptor beta chain described here comes from a study of shared T cell receptors in the human thymus. Repertoires were generated with immunoSEQ multiplex PCR, while TCRdb's copy carries only in-frame clones and drops some. The sample comprises hundreds of thousands of clones, approximately 95% of which are singletons, and around 0.018% rests with the top ten. In the case of this clone: Within the sample, other DNA sequences also encode this same CDR3.

The V gene's germline CDR1 is SEHNR and CDR2 FQNEAQ (reference sequence). The CDR3 length is 15 residues. Trimming took 5 bases from V and 2 from J; bases not matched to a gene: 4. V usage is TRBV7-9 and J usage is TRBJ2-1; TRBD2 matches at 9 bases. Material for sequencing was thymocytes. The receptor comes from a human donor. CDR3 sequence (DNA): TGTGCCAGCAGCCCGACTAGCGGCCCCTACAATGAGCAGTTCTTC. This gives the protein CASSPTSGPYNEQFF.